Sequencing of this T cell receptor beta chain was carried out in a study of T cell repertoires in cytomegalovirus infection. TCRdb ran MiXCR on the reads and lists one entry per CDR3 protein. This sample has approximately 340,000 distinct CDR3 sequences, with almost 30% found just once. As concerns this clonotype: The antigen remains undetermined.

Trimming removed 10 bases at V and 1 base at J, with 16 bases between. CDR3 length equals 14 residues. CDR1 is MNHEY, CDR2 SMNVEV, per germline (reference sequence). The TCR sequence derives from a human donor in good health (CMV status not recorded). Some clones in this sample may be carry-over from other donors' samples. The chain recombines TRBV27 with TRBJ1-1, with D tentatively TRBD1 (5 bases). Sequencing was performed on cultured PBMCs, taken from culture after CMV antigen stimulation. The CDR3 region is CATGGGRGNTEAFF. The DNA of the CDR3 is TGTGCCACCGGCGGGGGGAGGGGGAACACTGAAGCTTTCTTT.